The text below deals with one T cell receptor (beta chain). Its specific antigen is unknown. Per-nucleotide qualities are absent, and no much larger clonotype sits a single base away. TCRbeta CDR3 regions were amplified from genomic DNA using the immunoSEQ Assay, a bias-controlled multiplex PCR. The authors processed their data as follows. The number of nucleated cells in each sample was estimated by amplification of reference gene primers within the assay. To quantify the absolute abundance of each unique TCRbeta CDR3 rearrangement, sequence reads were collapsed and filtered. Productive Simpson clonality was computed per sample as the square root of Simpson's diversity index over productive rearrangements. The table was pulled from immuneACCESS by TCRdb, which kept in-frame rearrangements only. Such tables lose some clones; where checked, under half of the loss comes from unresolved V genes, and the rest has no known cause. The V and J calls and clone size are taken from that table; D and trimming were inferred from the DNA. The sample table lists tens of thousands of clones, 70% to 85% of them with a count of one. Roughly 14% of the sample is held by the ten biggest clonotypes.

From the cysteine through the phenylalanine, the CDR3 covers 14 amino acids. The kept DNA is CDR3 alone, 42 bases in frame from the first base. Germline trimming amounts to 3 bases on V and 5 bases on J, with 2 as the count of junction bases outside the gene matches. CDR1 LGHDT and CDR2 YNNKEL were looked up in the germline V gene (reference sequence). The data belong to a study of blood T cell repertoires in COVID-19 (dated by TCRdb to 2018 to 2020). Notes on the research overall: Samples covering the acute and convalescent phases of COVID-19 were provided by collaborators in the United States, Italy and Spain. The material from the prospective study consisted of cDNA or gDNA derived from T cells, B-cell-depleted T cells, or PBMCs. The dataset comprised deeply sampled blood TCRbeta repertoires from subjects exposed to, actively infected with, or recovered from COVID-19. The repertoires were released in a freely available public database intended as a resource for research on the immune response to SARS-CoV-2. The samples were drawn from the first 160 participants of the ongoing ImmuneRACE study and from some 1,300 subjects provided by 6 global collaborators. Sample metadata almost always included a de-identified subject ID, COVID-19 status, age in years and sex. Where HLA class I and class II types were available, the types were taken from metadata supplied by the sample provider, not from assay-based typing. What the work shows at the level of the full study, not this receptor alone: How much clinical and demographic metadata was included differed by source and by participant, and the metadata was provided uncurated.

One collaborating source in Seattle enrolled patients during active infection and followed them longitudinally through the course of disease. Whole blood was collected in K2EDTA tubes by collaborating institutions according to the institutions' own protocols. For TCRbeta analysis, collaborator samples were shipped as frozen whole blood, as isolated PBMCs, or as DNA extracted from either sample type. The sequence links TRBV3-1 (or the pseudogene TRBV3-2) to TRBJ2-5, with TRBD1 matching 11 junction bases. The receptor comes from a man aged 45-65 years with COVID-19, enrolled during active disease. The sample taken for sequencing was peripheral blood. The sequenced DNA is TGTGCCAGCAGCCAGGGGACAGGGGGGGAGACCCAGTACTTC. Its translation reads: CASSQGTGGETQYF.